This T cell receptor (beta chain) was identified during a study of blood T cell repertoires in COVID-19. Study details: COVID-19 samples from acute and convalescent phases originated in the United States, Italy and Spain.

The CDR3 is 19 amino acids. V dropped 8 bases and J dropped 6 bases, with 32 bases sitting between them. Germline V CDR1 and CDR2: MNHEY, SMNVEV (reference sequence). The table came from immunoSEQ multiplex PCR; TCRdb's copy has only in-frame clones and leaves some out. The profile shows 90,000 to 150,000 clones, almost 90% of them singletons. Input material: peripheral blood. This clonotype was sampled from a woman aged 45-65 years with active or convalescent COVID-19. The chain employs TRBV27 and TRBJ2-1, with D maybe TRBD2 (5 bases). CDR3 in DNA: TGTGCCAGCCGTCCCCTAGAGCGGTCCATTAAACCGTTTCGCAATGAGCAGTTCTTC. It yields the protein CASRPLERSIKPFRNEQFF.